Listed below are T cell receptor beta chains from one sample, sequenced in a study of T cells in Graves' hyperthyroidism and ophthalmopathy. TCRdb itself ran the multiplex PCR reads through MiXCR, one entry per CDR3 protein. The repertoire has more than 600,000 distinct CDR3 sequences, about 16% of them found once; the top ten carry around 8%. The sample consisted of blood. These receptors all come from a man younger than 35 with Graves' hyperthyroidism. The conserved cysteine and the conserved F or W are not part of the CDR3 here. The order of the fields is V gene, J gene, clone size, CDR3 protein. A clone size is listed for some rows: how often the clone was seen (once, few, many), or a class if it is expanded.

V gene: TRBV4-1
J gene: TRBJ1-2
clone size: -
CDR3 protein: ASSQAVGGLSGYT

V gene: TRBV20-1
J gene: TRBJ1-5
clone size: few
CDR3 protein: SARRGKGYSNQPQH

V gene: TRBV6-2/TRBV6-3
J gene: TRBJ1-6
clone size: once
CDR3 protein: ASGNDGDNSPLH

V gene: TRBV6-1
J gene: TRBJ2-5
clone size: few
CDR3 protein: ASSLLGLAGVRETQY

V gene: TRBV14
J gene: TRBJ2-1
clone size: many
CDR3 protein: ASSLGLGDEQF

V gene: TRBV15
J gene: TRBJ2-7
clone size: -
CDR3 protein: ATSRATLAYEQY

V gene: TRBV28
J gene: TRBJ2-1
clone size: many
CDR3 protein: ASSQTPNEQF

V gene: TRBV13
J gene: TRBJ2-3
clone size: -
CDR3 protein: ASSYRDGSTDTQY

V gene: TRBV12-5
J gene: TRBJ2-3
clone size: -
CDR3 protein: ASGFLGDTQY

V gene: TRBV28
J gene: TRBJ2-6
clone size: few
CDR3 protein: ASNPGGASGANVLT

V gene: TRBV28
J gene: TRBJ2-1
clone size: many
CDR3 protein: ASSPTGAGPEQF

V gene: TRBV2
J gene: TRBJ1-5
clone size: many
CDR3 protein: ASSEGPGLNQPQH

V gene: TRBV7-8
J gene: TRBJ2-5
clone size: few
CDR3 protein: ASSLDRTSGETQY

V gene: TRBV24-1
J gene: TRBJ1-5
clone size: many
CDR3 protein: ATASGNQPQH

V gene: TRBV27
J gene: TRBJ2-7
clone size: few
CDR3 protein: ASRPRGRGRVEQY

V gene: TRBV2
J gene: TRBJ1-6
clone size: few
CDR3 protein: ASRDPVTNNSPLH